One sample yielded the 25 T cell receptor beta chains listed below, sequenced in a study of shared clonotypes between healthy human individuals. Method: immunoSEQ multiplex PCR; TCRdb's copy keeps in-frame clones and lacks some. The profile covers under 2,000,000 clones, with over 85% appearing a single time and around 1% taken by the ten largest. Naive CD8 cells were CD45RO-negative, positively selected for CCR7, excluding terminally differentiated effector memory CD45RA+ cells. The sequenced sample consisted of naive CD8+ T cells sorted from blood. The receptors here all came from a man aged 18 to 35 in good health.

The J gene is TRBJ2-1, the V gene TRBV4-1; either TRBD1 or TRBD2 may fit D (5 bases each). Germline V gene data show CDR1 as MGHRA and CDR2 as YSYEKL. The CDR3 length is 16 residues. V lost 0 bases, J lost 8 bases, and 17 bases lay in between. CDR3 protein: CASSQEVERGSDEQFF. CDR3 DNA sequence: TGCGCCAGCAGCCAAGAAGTGGAGAGGGGATCGGATGAGCAGTTCTTC.

Notes on this clone: Its ends do not fully match the called genes, so a read error is possible. J is TRBJ1-6 and V is TRBV6-5; the D gene is possibly TRBD1 (5 bases). This CDR3 is built from 15 residues. Germline V gene sequence: CDR1 MNHEY, CDR2 SVGAGI. The CDR3 DNA reads as TGTGCCAGCGGCAAATGGGACGCCCTCGAAGAACCCCCCCACTTT. Encoded protein: CASGKWDALEEPPHF.

This rearrangement joins TRBV6-6 to TRBJ1-4, with TRBD1 matching over 7 bases. The CDR3 runs 14 residues. The germline V gene encodes CDR1 MNHNY and CDR2 SVGAGI (reference sequence). V lost 5 bases, J lost 2 bases, and 2 bases stayed unmatched. The CDR3: CASSPRGTNEKLFF. The CDR3, as DNA: TGTGCCAGCAGTCCCAGGGGGACTAATGAAAAACTGTTTTTT.

About this clone itself: Its ends do not fully match the called genes, so a read error is possible. The rearrangement uses TRBV7-7 and TRBJ2-2; D might be TRBD2 (5 bases). Germline loops: CDR1 SSHAT, CDR2 FNYEAQ (reference sequence). The CDR3 has 13 residues. This CDR3 is CASSLLVSGELFF. The CDR3 region has the DNA TGTGCTAGCAGCTTACTAGTCTCCGGGGAGCTGTTTTTT.

The V call is TRBV19, the J call TRBJ2-2; no clear D. The germline V gene has CDR1 LNHDA and CDR2 SQIVND (reference sequence). Deletions cut 3 bases from V and 3 bases from J, with 8 bases between. CDR3 length: 14 amino acids. The CDR3 nucleotides read TGTGCCAGTAGTATTATTGGGGACACCGGGGAGCTGTTTTTT. Translation: CASSIIGDTGELFF. The full variable domain, rest sourced from reference TRBV19 and TRBJ2-2, is DGGITQSPKYLFRKEGQNVTLSCEQNLNHDAMYWYRQDPGQGLRLIYYSQIVNDFQKGDIAEGYSVSREKKESFPLTVTSAQKNPTAFYLCASSIIGDTGELFFGEGSRLTVL.

The gene calls are TRBV7-6 and TRBJ2-7; 11 bases map to TRBD2. The CDR3 covers 18 residues. V was clipped by 1 base and J by 4 bases; unmatched bases: 12. Germline loops: CDR1 SGHVS, CDR2 FNYEAQ. The CDR3 region has the DNA TGTGCCAGCAGCTTAGGCCCCGTCACTAGCGGGAGTTATTACGAGCAGTACTTC. It specifies CASSLGPVTSGSYYEQYF.

The genes are TRBV12-5 and TRBJ2-1; D possibly corresponds to TRBD1 (5 bases). Deletions cut 4 bases from V and 8 bases from J, with 12 bases between. The CDR3 extends over 13 amino acids. CDR1 is LGHNT and CDR2 is FRNRAP in the germline V gene. This CDR3 reads CASGSGLSDEQFF. The CDR3 region has the DNA TGTGCTAGTGGTTCAGGGCTCAGCGATGAGCAGTTCTTC.

In regard to this clone: Other DNA sequences in this specimen translate into the identical CDR3. V and J are TRBV5-6 and TRBJ2-2, with no clear D. The CDR3 totals 13 residues. The germline V gene has CDR1 SGHDT and CDR2 YYEEEE. Trimming took off 0 bases at V and 7 bases at J, with 7 bases between the two ends. The CDR3 is CASSLAGGGELFF. In DNA form, the CDR3 reads TGTGCCAGCAGCTTGGCCGGTGGCGGGGAGCTGTTTTTT.

The V and J genes are TRBV7-2 and TRBJ2-1, with 7 positions matching TRBD2. CDR3 length: 16 residues. Germline V gene data show CDR1 as SGHTA and CDR2 as FQGNSA. The junction had 12 bases not matched to a gene; V was cut back by 3 bases and J by 7 bases. CDR3: CASSFMGEGRENEQFF. CDR3 sequence (DNA): TGTGCCAGCAGCTTCATGGGGGAGGGCCGCGAAAATGAGCAGTTCTTC.

The V call is TRBV4-1, the J call TRBJ2-5, with TRBD2 matching over 7 bases. V gave up 3 bases and J gave up 4 bases; unmatched junction bases: 5. CDR1 MGHRA and CDR2 YSYEKL come from the germline V gene. The CDR3 consists of 14 residues. The CDR3 here is CASSQGRGGETQYF. CDR3 bases: TGCGCCAGCAGCCAGGGACGCGGGGGAGAGACCCAGTACTTC.

The gene calls are TRBV28 and TRBJ1-1, with D hard to call. V lost 4 bases, J lost 0 bases, and 15 bases lay in between. The germline V gene encodes CDR1 MDHEN and CDR2 SYDVKM. The CDR3 loop spans 16 amino acids. The CDR3 coding sequence is TGTGCCAGCAGTTCGAGCCTAGAGGGTATGAACACTGAAGCTTTCTTT. It specifies CASSSSLEGMNTEAFF.

The chain combines TRBV7-9 with TRBJ1-1; 9 bases line up with TRBD1. The trim removed 1 base at V and 4 bases at J, leaving 4 bases unmatched. Germline CDR1 reads SEHNR; CDR2 reads FQNEAQ (reference sequence). This CDR3 region has 15 residues. Here the CDR3 DNA reads TGTGCCAGCAGCTTAGTGACAGGGGGTCTCACTGAAGCTTTCTTT. Protein product: CASSLVTGGLTEAFF.

The gene calls are TRBV27 and TRBJ1-2; 12 positions agree with TRBD1. Trimming took 3 bases from V and 6 from J; bases not matched to a gene: 5. The CDR3 is 15 residues long. Per the germline V gene, CDR1 is MNHEY and CDR2 is SMNVEV (reference sequence). CDR3 protein: CASSLGQGAYNGYTF. The CDR3 DNA sequence: TGTGCCAGCAGTTTGGGACAGGGGGCATATAATGGCTACACCTTC.

The chain uses TRBV6-6 and TRBJ2-7; D might be TRBD1 or TRBD2, each matching 5 bases. Trimming pared 5 bases from V and 3 bases from J, leaving 11 bases between. This CDR3 is built from 13 residues. The germline gives CDR1 MNHNY, CDR2 SVGAGI (reference sequence). This CDR3 is CASSTGTGYEQYF. CDR3 nucleotide sequence: TGTGCCAGCAGTACGGGGACCGGCTACGAGCAGTACTTC.

CDR3 protein: CASSPLFGILDGNSYNEQFF. The DNA of the CDR3 is TGTGCCAGCAGCCCCCTTTTCGGAATCCTGGACGGAAACTCCTACAATGAGCAGTTCTTC. The gene calls are TRBV14 and TRBJ2-1, with D unclear. Trimming removed 4 bases at V and 0 bases at J, with 25 bases between. The CDR3 runs to 20 residues. Per germline, CDR1 SGHDN and CDR2 FVKESK.

This chain joins TRBV7-8 and TRBJ2-3; tentatively, D is TRBD2 (5 bases). The CDR3 spans 15 residues. V was cut by 3 bases and J by 5 bases, with 15 bases left in between. The V gene's germline CDR1 is SGHVS and CDR2 FQNEAQ. CDR3 protein: CASSFWTGRGDTQYF. In DNA form, the CDR3 reads TGTGCCAGCAGCTTTTGGACTGGACGGGGAGATACGCAGTATTTT.

This rearrangement joins TRBV9 to TRBJ2-3; TRBD2 agrees at 11 bases. V dropped 0 bases and J dropped 4; count of bases not matched to a gene: 10. CDR3 length: 18 residues. Per the germline V gene, CDR1 is SGDLS and CDR2 is YYNGEE. CDR3 coding DNA: TGTGCCAGCAGCGTAGCTATAGCGGGGGGGCCTAATGCAGATACGCAGTATTTT. Its translation is CASSVAIAGGPNADTQYF.

This chain joins TRBV5-8 and TRBJ2-7, with TRBD1 identical over 8 bases. V shed 3 bases and J 5 bases; nucleotides not matched to a gene: 7. CDR1 and CDR2 (germline): SGHTS, YDEGEE. The CDR3 is made up of 14 amino acids. The CDR3 loop reads CASSYRTGMDEQYF. For the CDR3, the DNA is TGTGCCAGCAGCTATCGGACAGGGATGGACGAGCAGTACTTC.

This clone has only one observation. The J gene is TRBJ2-5, the V gene TRBV2; D is undetermined. Germline V gene sequence: CDR1 SNHLY, CDR2 FYNNEI. This CDR3 has 15 amino acids. The ends were cut back, 9 bases at V and 2 bases at J, with 19 bases in the middle. The CDR3 DNA follows: TGTGCCAGGAGACTGGGTGGACGGCCTCAAGAGACCCAGTACTTC. Its protein product is CARRLGGRPQETQYF. Combining the CDR3 with reference TRBV2 and TRBJ2-5 gives the whole variable domain EPEVTQTPSHQVTQMGQEVILRCVPISNHLYFYWYRQILGQKVEFLVSFYNNEISEKSEIFDDQFSVERPDGSNFTLKIRSTKLEDSAMYFCARRLGGRPQETQYFGPGTRLLVL.

The J gene is TRBJ2-7, the V gene TRBV7-9; no clear D gene. V shed 0 bases and J shed 5 bases, with 8 bases lying between them. Germline-derived CDR1 and CDR2 are SEHNR and FQNEAQ (reference sequence). The CDR3 is 13 residues long. The CDR3 is CASSLAGRHEQYF. The CDR3 region has the DNA TGTGCCAGCAGCTTAGCGGGCCGCCACGAGCAGTACTTC.

V gene TRBV5-6 combines with J gene TRBJ2-7; D unresolved. The V gene lost 2 bases and the J gene lost 5 bases, with 11 bases spanning the gap. This CDR3 has 13 amino acids. The germline V gene encodes CDR1 SGHDT and CDR2 YYEEEE. The CDR3 bases are TGTGCCAGCAGCTTAGGTTCCCCTAACGAGCAGTACTTC. It encodes CASSLGSPNEQYF.

For the CDR3, the DNA is TGTGCCAGCAGCTCGACTGGACTAGCGGGACCCTCTGTCGAGCAGTACTTC. This gives the protein CASSSTGLAGPSVEQYF. The V gene is TRBV7-9, the J gene TRBJ2-7; the match to TRBD2 covers 12 bases. Germline V gene sequence: CDR1 SEHNR, CDR2 FQNEAQ (reference sequence). Trimming took 4 bases from V and 6 from J; bases not matched to a gene: 13. This CDR3 region has 17 residues.

V and J are TRBV5-6 and TRBJ1-2; tentatively, D is TRBD1 (6 bases). Per the germline V gene, CDR1 is SGHDT and CDR2 is YYEEEE. CDR3 length: 16 amino acids. V was trimmed by 4 bases and J by 0 bases, leaving 16 bases between them. The CDR3, as DNA: TGTGCCAGCAGCCTTCAGGGGATCTTCACTAACTATGGCTACACCTTC. Protein: CASSLQGIFTNYGYTF.

The rearrangement links TRBV4-1 to TRBJ2-7; TRBD2 matches 9 bases. The V gene's germline CDR1 is MGHRA and CDR2 YSYEKL. This CDR3 contains 15 residues. The V and J ends lost 3 bases and 3 bases, in that order; junction bases with no gene match: 6. CDR3 protein: CASSQRIAGDYEQYF. The CDR3 nucleotides read TGCGCCAGCAGCCAGAGGATAGCGGGGGACTACGAGCAGTACTTC.

J is TRBJ2-3 and V is TRBV9, with D possibly matching TRBD2 (6 bases). CDR1 is SGDLS, CDR2 YYNGEE, per germline. The CDR3 length is 16 residues. Between the trimmed V and J ends, which lost 7 bases and 5 bases, there was a span of 23 bases. The CDR3 coding sequence is TGTGCCAGCGCGCACCCATCGGACTCCGGGGGAGATACGCAGTATTTT. Its protein product is CASAHPSDSGGDTQYF.